What follows is one T cell receptor beta chain and its context. RNA transcripts served as template for amplifying TCR beta CDR3 sequences. Following a first-round RT-PCR that used HTBI primers, a second-round multiplex PCR was carried out. TCRdb ran MiXCR on the multiplex PCR reads and lists one entry per CDR3 protein. The table lists some 1.1 million distinct CDR3 sequences, about two fifths of them singletons. The source of the sample is a study of Graves' ophthalmopathy and Graves' hyperthyroidism. CDR3 size: 18 residues. With 4 bases clipped from V and 6 bases from J, the junction kept 19 bases outside the gene matches. Per the germline V gene, CDR1 is SQVTM and CDR2 is ANQGSEA.

The source of this sequence is an adult man with Graves' hyperthyroidism. The chain has TRBV29-1 and TRBJ2-2; 8 bases are shared with TRBD1. Sequenced sample: peripheral blood or thyroid tissue (not recorded which). CDR3 sequence (DNA): TGCAGCGTTGGTGCTAGGAACCTGGCGGACAGGGTATCCGGGGAGCTGTTTTTT. Amino acids: CSVGARNLADRVSGELFF.